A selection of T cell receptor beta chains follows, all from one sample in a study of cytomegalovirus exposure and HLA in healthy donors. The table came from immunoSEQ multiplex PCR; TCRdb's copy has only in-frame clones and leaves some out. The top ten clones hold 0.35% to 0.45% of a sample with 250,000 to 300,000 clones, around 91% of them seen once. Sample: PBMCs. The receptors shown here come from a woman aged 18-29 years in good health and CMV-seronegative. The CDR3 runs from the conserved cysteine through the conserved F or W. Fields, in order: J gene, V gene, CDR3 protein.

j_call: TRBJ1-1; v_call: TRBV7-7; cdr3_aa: CASSPLTGEGTEAFF
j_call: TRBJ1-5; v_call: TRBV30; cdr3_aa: CAWSRPGPSRLYSNQPQHF
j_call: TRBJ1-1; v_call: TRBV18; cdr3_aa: CASSGQGGTEAFF
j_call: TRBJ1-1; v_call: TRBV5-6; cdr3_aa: CASSLWAGVGKNTEAFF
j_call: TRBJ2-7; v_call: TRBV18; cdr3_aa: CASSPADRRDYEQYF
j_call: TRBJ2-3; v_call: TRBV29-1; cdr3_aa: CSVGVLGQGALDTQYF
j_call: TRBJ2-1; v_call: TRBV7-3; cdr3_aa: CASSLSGAPTYNEQFF
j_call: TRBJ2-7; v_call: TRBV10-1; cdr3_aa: CASSEGSGYEQYF
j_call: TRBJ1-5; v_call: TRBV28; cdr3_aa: CASSLYRVRMSIRNQPQHF
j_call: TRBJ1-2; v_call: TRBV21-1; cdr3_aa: CASSKAGGRPPRYGYTF
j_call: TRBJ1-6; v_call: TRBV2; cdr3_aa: CASRITGRNSPLHF
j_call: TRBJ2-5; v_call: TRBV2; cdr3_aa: CASSRSGGAETQYF
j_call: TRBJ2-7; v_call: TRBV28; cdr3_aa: CASSPLGGTSGGPIYEQYF
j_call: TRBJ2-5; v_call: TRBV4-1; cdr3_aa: CASSPPRGQGSAGPWETQYF
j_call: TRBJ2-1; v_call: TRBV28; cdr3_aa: CASSSATSEREQFF
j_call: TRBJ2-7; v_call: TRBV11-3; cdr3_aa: CASSSNKYEQYF
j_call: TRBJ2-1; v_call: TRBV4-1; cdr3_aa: CASSQEILTGGTYNEQFF
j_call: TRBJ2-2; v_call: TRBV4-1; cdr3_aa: CASSPSAGGMGNGELFF
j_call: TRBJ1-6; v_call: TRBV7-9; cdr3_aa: CASSLGQRNSPLHF
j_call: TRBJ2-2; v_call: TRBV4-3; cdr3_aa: CASSQDWAGVGGELFF
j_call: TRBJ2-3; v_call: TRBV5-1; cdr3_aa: CASSFGLAGTFPDTQYF
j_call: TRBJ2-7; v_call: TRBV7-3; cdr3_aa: CASSPNGDSYEQYF
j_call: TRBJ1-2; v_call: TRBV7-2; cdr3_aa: CASSLSTGRGYGYTF
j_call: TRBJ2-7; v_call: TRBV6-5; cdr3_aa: CASSYSGTNTYEQYF